What follows describes a single T cell receptor (beta chain). The data were obtained in a study of T cells expressing NK-cell markers. Turning to the study itself: Sequenced donors, eight in total, included seven who were HCMV-seropositive and one who was seronegative.

Germline-derived CDR1 and CDR2 are SEHNR and FQNEAQ (reference sequence). The CDR3 loop spans 16 amino acids. After re-calling the 5' RACE reads, TCRdb lists one entry per CDR3 protein, DNA absent. The sample includes about 460,000 distinct CDR3 sequences. The V gene is TRBV7-9, the J gene TRBJ2-1; TCRdb designates TRBD2, a call that cannot be tested without DNA. The sequencing input was blood T cells: a sorted CD56 or NKG2C T cell subset, CD4+ or CD8+ T cells, or bulk PBMC T cells (not recorded which). This sequence originates from a woman aged 50 to 60 in good health. The CDR3 sequence: CASSLAGGRKYNEQFF.